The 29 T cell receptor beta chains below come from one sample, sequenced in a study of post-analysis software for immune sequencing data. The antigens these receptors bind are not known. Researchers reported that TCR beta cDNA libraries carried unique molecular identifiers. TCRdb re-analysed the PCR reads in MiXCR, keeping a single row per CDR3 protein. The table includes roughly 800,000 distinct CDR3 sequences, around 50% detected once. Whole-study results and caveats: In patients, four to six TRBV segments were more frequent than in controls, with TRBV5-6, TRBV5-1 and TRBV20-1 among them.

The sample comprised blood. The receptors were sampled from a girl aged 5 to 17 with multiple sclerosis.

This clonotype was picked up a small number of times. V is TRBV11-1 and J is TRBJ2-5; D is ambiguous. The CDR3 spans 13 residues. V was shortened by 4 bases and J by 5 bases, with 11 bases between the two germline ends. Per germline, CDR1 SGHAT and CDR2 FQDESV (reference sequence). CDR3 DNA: TGTGCCAGCAGCTCATATAGTAGGGAGACCCAGTACTTC. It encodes CASSSYSRETQYF.

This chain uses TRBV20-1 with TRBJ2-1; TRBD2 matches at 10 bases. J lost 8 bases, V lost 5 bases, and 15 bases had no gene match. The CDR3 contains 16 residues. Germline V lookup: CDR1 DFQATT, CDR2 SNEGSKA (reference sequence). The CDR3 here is CSASPLASGREDEQFF. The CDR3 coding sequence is TGCAGTGCTTCCCCCTTGGCGAGCGGGAGGGAGGATGAGCAGTTCTTC.

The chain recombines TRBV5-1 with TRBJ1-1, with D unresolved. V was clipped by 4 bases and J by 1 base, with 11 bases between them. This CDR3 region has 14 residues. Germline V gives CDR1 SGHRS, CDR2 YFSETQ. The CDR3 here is CASSTLDKNTEAFF. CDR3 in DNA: TGCGCCAGCAGCACCCTTGACAAGAACACTGAAGCTTTCTTT.

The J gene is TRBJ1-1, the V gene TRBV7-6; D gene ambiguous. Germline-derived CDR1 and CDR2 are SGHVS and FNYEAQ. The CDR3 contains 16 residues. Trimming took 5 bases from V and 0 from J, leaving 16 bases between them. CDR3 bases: TGTGCCAGCAGCCAACGTAATCCGGTCATGAACACTGAAGCTTTCTTT. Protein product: CASSQRNPVMNTEAFF.

The CDR3 here is CAWSPGSGEQYF. Written as DNA, the CDR3 is TGTGCCTGGAGTCCCGGGAGCGGAGAGCAGTACTTC. The gene calls are TRBV30 and TRBJ2-7; perhaps TRBD2 as D (6 bases). The CDR3 is 12 amino acids. The ends were cut back, 2 bases at V and 7 bases at J, with 12 bases in the middle. Germline CDR1 GTSNPN, CDR2 SVGIG (reference sequence).

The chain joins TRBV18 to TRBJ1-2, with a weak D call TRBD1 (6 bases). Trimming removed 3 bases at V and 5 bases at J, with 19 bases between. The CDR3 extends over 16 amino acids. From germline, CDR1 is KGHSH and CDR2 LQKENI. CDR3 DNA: TGTGCCAGCTCACCCTTGACGACAGGACCTCAGTATGGCTACACCTTC. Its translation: CASSPLTTGPQYGYTF.

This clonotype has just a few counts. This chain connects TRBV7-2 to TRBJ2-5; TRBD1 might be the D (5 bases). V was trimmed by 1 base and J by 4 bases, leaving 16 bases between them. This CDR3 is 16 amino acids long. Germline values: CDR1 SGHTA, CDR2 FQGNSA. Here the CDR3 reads CASSLGSTGHRETQYF. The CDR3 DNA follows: TGTGCCAGCAGCTTAGGTAGTACAGGTCATCGAGAGACCCAGTACTTC.

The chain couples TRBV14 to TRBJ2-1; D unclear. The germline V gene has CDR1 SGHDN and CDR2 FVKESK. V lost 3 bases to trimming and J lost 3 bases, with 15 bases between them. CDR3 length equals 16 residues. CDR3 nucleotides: TGTGCCAGCAGCCACCAACGAGCCGCGGTCTACAATGAGCAGTTCTTC. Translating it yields CASSHQRAAVYNEQFF.

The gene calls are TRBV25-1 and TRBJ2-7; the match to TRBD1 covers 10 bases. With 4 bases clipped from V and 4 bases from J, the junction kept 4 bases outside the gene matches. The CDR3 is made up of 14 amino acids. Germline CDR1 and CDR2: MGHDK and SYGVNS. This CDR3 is CASSAGQGLYEQYF. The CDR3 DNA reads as TGTGCCAGCAGTGCGGGACAGGGGTTGTACGAGCAGTACTTC.

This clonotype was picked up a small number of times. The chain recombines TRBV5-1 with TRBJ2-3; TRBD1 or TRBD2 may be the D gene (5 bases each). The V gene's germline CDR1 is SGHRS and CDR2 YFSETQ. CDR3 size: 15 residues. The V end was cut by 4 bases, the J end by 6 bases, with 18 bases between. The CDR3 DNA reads TGCGCCAGCAGCCCCCCCGGGACCCATGGCGATACGCAGTATTTT. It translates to CASSPPGTHGDTQYF.

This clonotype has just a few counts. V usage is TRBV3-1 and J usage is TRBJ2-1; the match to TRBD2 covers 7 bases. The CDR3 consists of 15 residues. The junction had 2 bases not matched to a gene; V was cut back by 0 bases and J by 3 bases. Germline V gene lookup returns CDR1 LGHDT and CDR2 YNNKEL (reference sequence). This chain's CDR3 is CASSQDRDYYNEQFF. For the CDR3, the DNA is TGTGCCAGCAGCCAAGATAGGGACTACTACAATGAGCAGTTCTTC.

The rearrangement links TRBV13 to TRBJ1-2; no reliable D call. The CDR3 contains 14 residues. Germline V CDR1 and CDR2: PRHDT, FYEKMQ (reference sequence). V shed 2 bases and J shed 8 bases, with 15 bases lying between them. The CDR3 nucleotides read TGTGCCAGCAGCTTAATAGGCGGCCCCCGGGGCTACACCTTC. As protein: CASSLIGGPRGYTF.

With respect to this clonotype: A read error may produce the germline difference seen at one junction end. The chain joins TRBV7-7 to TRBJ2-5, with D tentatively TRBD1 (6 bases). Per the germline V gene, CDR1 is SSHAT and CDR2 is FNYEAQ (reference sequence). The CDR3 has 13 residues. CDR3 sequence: CASSLEAGAAQYF. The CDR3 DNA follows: TGTGCTAGCAGCTTAGAAGCAGGGGCGGCCCAGTACTTC.

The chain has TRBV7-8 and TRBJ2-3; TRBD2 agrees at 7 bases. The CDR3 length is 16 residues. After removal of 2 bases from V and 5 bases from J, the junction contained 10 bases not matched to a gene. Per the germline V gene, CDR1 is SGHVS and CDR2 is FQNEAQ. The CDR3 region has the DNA TGTGCCAGCAGCTTAATAAGTGGGAGGGCTATAGATACGCAGTATTTT. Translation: CASSLISGRAIDTQYF.

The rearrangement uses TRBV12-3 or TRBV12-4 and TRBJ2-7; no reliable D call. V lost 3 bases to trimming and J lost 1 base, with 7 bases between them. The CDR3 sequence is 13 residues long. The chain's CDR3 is CASSFRHSYEQYF. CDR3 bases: TGTGCCAGCAGTTTCAGGCATTCCTACGAGCAGTACTTC.

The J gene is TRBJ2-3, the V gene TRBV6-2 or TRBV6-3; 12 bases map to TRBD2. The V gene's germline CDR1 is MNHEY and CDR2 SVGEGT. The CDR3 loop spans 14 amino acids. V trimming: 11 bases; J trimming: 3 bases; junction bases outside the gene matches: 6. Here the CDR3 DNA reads TGTGCCGCATCCGGGACTAGCGGGACAGATACGCAGTATTTT. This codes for CAASGTSGTDTQYF.

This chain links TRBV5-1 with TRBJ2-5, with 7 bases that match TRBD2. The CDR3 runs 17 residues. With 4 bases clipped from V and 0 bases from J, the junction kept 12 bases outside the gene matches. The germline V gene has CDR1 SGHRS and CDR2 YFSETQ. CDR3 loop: CASSKDATSVNQETQYF. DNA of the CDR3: TGCGCCAGCAGCAAGGACGCTACTAGCGTGAACCAAGAGACCCAGTACTTC.

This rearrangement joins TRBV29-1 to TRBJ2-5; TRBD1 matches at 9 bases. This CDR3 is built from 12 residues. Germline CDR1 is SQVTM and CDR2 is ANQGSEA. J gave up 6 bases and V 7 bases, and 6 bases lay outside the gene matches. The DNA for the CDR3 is TGCAGCGGGACAGGGGCGGGGAAGACCCAGTACTTC. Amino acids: CSGTGAGKTQYF.

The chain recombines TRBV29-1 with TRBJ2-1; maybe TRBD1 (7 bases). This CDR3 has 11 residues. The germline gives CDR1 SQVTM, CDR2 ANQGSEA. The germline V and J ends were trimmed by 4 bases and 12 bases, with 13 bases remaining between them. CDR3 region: CSVAHRGGQFF. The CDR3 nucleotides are TGCAGCGTTGCACACAGGGGAGGGCAGTTCTTC.

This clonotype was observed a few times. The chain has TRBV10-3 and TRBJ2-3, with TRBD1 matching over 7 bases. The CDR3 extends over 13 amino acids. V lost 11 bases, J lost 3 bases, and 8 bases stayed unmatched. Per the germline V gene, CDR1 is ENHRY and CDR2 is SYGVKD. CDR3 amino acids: CASHRGVTDTQYF. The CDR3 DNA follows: TGTGCCTCCCACAGGGGAGTAACAGATACGCAGTATTTT.

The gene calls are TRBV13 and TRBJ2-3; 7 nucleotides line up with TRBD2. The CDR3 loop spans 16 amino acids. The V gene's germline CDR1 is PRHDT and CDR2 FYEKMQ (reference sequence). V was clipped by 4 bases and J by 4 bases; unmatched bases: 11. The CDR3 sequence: CASSSRPGLLADTQYF. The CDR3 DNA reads TGTGCCAGCAGCTCGCGACCGGGACTACTTGCAGATACGCAGTATTTT.

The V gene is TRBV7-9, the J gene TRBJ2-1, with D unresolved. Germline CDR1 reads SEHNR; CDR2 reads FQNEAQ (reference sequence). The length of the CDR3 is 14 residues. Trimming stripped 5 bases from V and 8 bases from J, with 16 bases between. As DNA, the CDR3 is TGTGCCAGCAGCGCGAAAGAGTTACGGGATGAGCAGTTCTTC. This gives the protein CASSAKELRDEQFF. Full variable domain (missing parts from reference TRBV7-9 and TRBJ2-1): DTGVSQNPRHKITKRGQNVTFRCDPISEHNRLYWYRQTLGQGPEFLTYFQNEAQLEKSRLLSDRFSAERPKGSFSTLEIQRTEQGDSAMYLCASSAKELRDEQFFGPGTRLTVL.

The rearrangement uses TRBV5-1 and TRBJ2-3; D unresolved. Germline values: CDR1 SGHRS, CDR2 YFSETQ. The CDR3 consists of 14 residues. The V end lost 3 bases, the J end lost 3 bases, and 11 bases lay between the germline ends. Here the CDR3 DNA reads TGCGCCAGCAGCTCCGGGCCACCAACAGATACGCAGTATTTT. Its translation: CASSSGPPTDTQYF.

CDR3 sequence (DNA): TGTGCCAGCAGCTTTCGCCGGGGGCAGGGGGCGCGTGAGCAGTACTTC. Residues: CASSFRRGQGAREQYF. V is TRBV13 and J is TRBJ2-7, with 8 bases fitting TRBD1. V shed 3 bases, J shed 7 bases, and the junction held 14 bases outside the gene matches. The CDR3 covers 16 residues. Germline V gene lookup returns CDR1 PRHDT and CDR2 FYEKMQ (reference sequence).

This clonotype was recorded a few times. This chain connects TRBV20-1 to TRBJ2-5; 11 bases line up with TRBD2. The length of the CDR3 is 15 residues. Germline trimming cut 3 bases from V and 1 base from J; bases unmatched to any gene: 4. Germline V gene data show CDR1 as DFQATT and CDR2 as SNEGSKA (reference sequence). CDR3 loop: CSASRLAGLQETQYF. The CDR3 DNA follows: TGCAGTGCTAGTAGACTAGCGGGACTCCAAGAGACCCAGTACTTC.

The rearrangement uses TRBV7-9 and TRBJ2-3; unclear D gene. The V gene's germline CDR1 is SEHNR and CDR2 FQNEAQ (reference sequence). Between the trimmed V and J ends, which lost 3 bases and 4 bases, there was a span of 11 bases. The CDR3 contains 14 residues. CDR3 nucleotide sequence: TGTGCCAGCAGCTTTGGGGAACCCGCAGATACGCAGTATTTT. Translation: CASSFGEPADTQYF.

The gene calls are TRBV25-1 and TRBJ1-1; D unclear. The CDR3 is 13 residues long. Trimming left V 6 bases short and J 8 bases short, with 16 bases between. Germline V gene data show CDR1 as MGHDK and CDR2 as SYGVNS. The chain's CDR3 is CASRSGGVQEAFF. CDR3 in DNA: TGTGCCAGCAGGAGCGGCGGGGTCCAGGAAGCTTTCTTT.

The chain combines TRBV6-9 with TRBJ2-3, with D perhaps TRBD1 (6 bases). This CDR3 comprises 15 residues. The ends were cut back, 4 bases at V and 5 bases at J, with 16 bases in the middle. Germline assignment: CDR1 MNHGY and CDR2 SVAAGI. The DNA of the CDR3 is TGTGCCAGCAGTTCCAGGACAGTGGTGGGAGATACGCAGTATTTT. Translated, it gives CASSSRTVVGDTQYF.

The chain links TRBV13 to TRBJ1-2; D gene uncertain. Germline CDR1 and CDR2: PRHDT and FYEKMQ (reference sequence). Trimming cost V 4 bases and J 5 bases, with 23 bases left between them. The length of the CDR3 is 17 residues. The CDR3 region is CASSSLGPRRGGYGYTF. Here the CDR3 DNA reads TGTGCCAGCAGCTCTCTTGGCCCCCGCCGAGGCGGGTATGGCTACACCTTC.